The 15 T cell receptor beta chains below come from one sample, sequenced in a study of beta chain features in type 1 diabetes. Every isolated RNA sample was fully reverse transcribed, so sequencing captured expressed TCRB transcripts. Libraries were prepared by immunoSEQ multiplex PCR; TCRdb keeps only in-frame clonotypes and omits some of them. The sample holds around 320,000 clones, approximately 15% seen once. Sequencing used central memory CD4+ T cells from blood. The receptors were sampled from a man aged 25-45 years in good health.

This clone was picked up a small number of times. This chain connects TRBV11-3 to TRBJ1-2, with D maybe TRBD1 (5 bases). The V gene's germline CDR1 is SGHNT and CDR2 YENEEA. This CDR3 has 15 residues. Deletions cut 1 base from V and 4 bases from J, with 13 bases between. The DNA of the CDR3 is TGTGCCAGCAGCTTAGGTTTGACAGCGTCCTATGGCTACACCTTC. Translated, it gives CASSLGLTASYGYTF.

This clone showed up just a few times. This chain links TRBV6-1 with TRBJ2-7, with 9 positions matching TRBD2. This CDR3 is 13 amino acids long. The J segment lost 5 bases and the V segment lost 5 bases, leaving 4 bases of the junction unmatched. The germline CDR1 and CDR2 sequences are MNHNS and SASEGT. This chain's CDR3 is CASSSSGDNEQYF. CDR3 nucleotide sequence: TGTGCCAGCAGTTCTAGCGGGGACAACGAGCAGTACTTC.

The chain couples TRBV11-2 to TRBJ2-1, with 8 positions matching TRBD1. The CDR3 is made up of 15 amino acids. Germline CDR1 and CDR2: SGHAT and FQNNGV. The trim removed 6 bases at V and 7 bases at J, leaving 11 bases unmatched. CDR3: CASSLDRGRSNEQFF. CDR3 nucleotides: TGTGCCAGCAGTCTCGACAGGGGTCGGTCAAATGAGCAGTTCTTC.

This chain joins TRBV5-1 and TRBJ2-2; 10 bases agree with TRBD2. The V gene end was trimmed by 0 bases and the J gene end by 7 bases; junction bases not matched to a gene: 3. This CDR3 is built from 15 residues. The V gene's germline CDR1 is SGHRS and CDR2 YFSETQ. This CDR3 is CASSLATSGLGELFF. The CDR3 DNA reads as TGCGCCAGCAGCTTGGCGACTAGCGGGCTCGGGGAGCTGTTTTTT.

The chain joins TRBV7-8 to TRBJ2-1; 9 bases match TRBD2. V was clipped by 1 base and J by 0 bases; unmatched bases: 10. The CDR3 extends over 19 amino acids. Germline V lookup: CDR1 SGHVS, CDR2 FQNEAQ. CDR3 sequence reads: CASSLEGGAGGSSYNEQFF. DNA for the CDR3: TGTGCCAGCAGCTTAGAAGGGGGAGCGGGGGGCTCCTCCTACAATGAGCAGTTCTTC.

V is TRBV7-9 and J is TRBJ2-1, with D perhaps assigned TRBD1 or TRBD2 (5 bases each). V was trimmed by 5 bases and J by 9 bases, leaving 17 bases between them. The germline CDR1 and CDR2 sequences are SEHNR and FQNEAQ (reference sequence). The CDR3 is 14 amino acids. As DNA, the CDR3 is TGTGCCAGCAGCCCCTCGGGGACCCATTCTGAGCAGTTCTTC. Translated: CASSPSGTHSEQFF.

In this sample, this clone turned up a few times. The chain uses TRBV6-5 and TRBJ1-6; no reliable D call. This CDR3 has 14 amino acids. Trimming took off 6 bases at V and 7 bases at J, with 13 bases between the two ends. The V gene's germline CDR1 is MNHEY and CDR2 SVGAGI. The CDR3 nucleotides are TGTGCCAGCAGCAGTAACCCCGGCAATTCACCCCTCCACTTT. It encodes CASSSNPGNSPLHF.

This chain's CDR3 is CASSSIRQGSQPQHF. The DNA for the CDR3 is TGTGCCAGCTCTTCCATAAGACAGGGGAGTCAGCCCCAGCATTTT. The J gene is TRBJ1-5, the V gene TRBV18, with TRBD1 matching 8 bases. Germline assignment: CDR1 KGHSH and CDR2 LQKENI. This CDR3 is built from 15 residues. The V segment lost 6 bases and the J segment 6 bases; nucleotides outside the gene matches: 10.

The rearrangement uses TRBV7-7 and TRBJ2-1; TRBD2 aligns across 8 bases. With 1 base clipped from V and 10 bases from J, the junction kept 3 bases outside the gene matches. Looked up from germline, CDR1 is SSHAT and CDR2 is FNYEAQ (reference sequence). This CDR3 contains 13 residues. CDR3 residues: CASSLVRGGEQFF. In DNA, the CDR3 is TGTGCCAGCAGCTTAGTACGGGGGGGAGAGCAGTTCTTC.

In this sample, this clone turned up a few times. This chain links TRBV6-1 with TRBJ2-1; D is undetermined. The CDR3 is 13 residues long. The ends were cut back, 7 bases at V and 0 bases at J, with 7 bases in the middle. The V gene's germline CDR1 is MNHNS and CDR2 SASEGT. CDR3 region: CASKGYSYNEQFF. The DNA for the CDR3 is TGTGCCAGCAAGGGTTACTCCTACAATGAGCAGTTCTTC.

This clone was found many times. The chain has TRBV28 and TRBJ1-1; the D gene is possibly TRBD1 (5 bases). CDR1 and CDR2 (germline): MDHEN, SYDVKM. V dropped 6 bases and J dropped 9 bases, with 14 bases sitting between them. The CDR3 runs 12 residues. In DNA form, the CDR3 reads TGTGCCAGCAGCCTTGGGCAGGGTAAAGCTTTCTTT. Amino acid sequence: CASSLGQGKAFF.

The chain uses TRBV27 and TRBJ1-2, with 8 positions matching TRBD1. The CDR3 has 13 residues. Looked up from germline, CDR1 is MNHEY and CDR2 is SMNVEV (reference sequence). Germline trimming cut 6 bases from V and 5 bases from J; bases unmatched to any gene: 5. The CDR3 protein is CASSQQGGYGYTF. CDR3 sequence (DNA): TGTGCCAGCAGCCAACAGGGGGGATATGGCTACACCTTC.

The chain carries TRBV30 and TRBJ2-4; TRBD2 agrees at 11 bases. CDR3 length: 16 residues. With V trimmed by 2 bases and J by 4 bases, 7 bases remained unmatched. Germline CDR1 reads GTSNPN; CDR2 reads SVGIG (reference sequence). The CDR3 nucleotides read TGTGCCTGGAGTTCCCGACTAGCGGGGAGAAAAAACATTCAGTACTTC. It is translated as CAWSSRLAGRKNIQYF.

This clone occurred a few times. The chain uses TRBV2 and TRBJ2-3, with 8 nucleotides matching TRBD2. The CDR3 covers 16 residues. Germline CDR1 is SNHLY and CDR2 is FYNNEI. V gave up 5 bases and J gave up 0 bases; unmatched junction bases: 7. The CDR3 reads CASSSNGGESTDTQYF. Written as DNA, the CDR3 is TGTGCCAGCAGTTCCAACGGGGGGGAGAGCACAGATACGCAGTATTTT.

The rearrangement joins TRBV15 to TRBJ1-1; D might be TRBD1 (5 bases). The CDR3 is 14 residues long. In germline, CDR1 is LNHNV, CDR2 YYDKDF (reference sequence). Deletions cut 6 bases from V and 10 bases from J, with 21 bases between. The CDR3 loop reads CATSWRGRGVVAFF. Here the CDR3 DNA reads TGTGCCACCAGTTGGAGGGGAAGAGGTGTAGTAGCTTTCTTT.